What follows describes a single TCR beta chain. The data derive from a study of technical replicates of blood from a handful of donors. The repertoire was sequenced with immunoSEQ multiplex PCR; TCRdb's copy has only in-frame clones and lacks some. The sample lists approximately 81,000 clones, more than 80% occurring once. The CDR3 spans 14 residues. Germline CDR1 reads SGHRS; CDR2 reads YFSETQ. Trimming shortened V by 4 bases and J by 1 base, and 11 bases separated the two germline ends. The V call is TRBV5-1, the J call TRBJ2-5, with D perhaps TRBD1 (6 bases). The source is a human donor in good health. Some clones in this sample may be carry-over from other donors' samples. Sequencing was carried out using PBMCs. CDR3 nucleotides: TGCGCCAGCAGCACAGGGACCCCCCAAGAGACCCAGTACTTC. Its translation is CASSTGTPQETQYF.